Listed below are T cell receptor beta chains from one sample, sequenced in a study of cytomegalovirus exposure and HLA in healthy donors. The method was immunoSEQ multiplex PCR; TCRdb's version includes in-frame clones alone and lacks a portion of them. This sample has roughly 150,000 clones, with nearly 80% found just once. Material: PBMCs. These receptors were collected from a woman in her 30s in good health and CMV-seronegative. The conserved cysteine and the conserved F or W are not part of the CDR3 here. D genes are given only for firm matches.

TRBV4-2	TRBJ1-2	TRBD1	ASSQRDRGAHGYGYT
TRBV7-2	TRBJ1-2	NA	ASSLGPVPYGYT
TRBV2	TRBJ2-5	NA	ASSRLFQETQY
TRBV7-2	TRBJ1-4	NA	ASRSTYDNNEKLF
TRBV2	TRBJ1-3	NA	ASSPRDRFSGNTIY
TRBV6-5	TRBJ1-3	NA	ASSYDTGGGNTIY
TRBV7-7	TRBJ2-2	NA	ASSPRLGGANTGELF
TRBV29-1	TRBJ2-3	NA	SVEVPPHGTDTQY
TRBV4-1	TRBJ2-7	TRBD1	ASSQVGGTGPYEQY
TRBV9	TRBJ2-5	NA	ASSEGPGIQETQY
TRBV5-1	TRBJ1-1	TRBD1	ASSRTGNTEAF
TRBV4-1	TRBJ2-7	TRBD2	ASSLWGGPYEQY
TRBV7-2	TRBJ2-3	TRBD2	ASSPPLAGMLY
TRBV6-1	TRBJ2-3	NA	ASSEGGADTQY
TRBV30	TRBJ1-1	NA	AWNLPPARLEAF
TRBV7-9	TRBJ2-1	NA	ASSENRVPYNEQF
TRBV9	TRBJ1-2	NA	ASSEDINYGYT
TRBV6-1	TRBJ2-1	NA	ASSETPGRGEQF
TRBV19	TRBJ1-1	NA	ASSPLGANTEAF
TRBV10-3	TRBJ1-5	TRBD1	AIGGQRNQPQH
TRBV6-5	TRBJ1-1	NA	ASSYSPGFALNSL
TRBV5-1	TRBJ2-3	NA	ASSRDLPADTQY
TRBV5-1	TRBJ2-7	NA	ASSLGQTVSYEQY
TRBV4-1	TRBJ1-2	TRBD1	ASSQAPGGSLYGYT
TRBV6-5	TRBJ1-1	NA	ASNLRGSTEAF
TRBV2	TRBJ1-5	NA	ASRGIRGSNQPQH
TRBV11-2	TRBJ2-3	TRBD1	ASSPVIGTVTDTQY
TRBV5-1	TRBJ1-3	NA	ASSSGTTGNTIY
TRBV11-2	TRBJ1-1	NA	ASSYIQGSEAF
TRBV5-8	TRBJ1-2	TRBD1	ASSSGTGFLANYGYT
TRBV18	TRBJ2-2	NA	ASSPPAGAVTGELF
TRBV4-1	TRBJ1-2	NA	ASSQDGWGGRGYT
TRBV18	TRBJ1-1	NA	ASSIKESSENTEAF
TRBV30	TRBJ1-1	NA	AWSIGSNTEAF
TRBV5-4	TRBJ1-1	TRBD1	ASSLSAGTVITEAF
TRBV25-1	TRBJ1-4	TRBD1	ASRRGPANEKLF
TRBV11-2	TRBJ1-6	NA	ASSLDSAGFDSPLH
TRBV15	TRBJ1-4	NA	ATSRGVGSSNEKLF
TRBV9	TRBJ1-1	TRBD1	ASSVETGELNTEAF
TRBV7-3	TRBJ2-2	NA	ASSLDRSMVAGELF
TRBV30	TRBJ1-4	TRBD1	AWSPLLSRGPGDEKLF
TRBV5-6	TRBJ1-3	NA	ASSLPGDPSGNTIY
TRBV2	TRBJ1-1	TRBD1	ASRRGQGFEAF
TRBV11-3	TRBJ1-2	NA	ASSLVDRNYGYT
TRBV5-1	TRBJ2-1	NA	ASSLEKRLYNEQF
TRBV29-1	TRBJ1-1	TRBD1	SVDSRGLANTEAF
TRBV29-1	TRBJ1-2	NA	SVELQVGYGYT
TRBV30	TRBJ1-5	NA	AWSRGNQPQH
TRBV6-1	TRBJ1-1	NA	ASSGQARNTEAF
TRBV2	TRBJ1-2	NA	ASSRTTGNYGYT
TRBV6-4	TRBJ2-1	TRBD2	ASSWTSGGGIRDEQF
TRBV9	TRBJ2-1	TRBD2	ASSSPNPPPSGGYSNEQF
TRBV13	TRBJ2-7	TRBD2	ASSSLTSGALYEQY